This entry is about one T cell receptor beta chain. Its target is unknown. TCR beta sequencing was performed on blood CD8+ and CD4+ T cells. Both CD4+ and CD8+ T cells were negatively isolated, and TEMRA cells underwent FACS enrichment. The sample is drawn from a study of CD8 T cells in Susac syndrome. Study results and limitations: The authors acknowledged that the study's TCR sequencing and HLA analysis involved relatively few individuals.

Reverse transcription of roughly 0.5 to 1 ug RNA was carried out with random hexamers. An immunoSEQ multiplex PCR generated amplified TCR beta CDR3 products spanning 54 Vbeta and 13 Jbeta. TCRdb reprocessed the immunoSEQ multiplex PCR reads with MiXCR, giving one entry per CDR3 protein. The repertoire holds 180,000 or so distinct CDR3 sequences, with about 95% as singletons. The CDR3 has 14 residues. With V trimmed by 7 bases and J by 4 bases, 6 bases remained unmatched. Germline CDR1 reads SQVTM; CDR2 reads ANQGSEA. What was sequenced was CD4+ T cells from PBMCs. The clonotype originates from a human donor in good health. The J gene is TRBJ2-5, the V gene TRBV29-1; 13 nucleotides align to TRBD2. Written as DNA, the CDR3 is TGCAGCGGGGTACTAGCGGGAGGGCCAGAGACCCAGTACTTC. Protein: CSGVLAGGPETQYF.